What follows describes a single T cell receptor (beta chain). As yet, its antigen is unknown. The data derive from a study of blood T cells in healthy people across ages. Overall study findings and caveats: Long-lived donors had more naive CD4+ cells and higher diversity than aged donors. The study regarded diversity estimates from one million T cells as underestimates.

A second PCR, run for roughly 6 to 11 cycles, used a sample-barcoded 5' primer plus a J-beta primer mix. Researchers report that a template-switch adaptor with 12 random nucleotides tagged each cDNA molecule. Per sample, CDR3-containing paired-end reads numbered at least 2.5 million. TCRdb called the 5' RACE reads again in MiXCR, with one record for every CDR3 protein. The profile shows roughly 1.9 million distinct CDR3 sequences, about 39% of them singletons. Germline CDR1 is MNHEY and CDR2 is SVGEGT. V shed 6 bases, J shed 7 bases, and the junction held 9 bases outside the gene matches. The CDR3 consists of 14 residues.

This chain connects TRBV6-2 or TRBV6-3 to TRBJ2-1, with 7 bases lining up with TRBD1. This TCR derives from a human donor in good health. Sequenced: blood. The CDR3 sequence is CASRRQGGWNEQFF. CDR3 nucleotide sequence: TGTGCCAGCAGGAGACAGGGTGGATGGAATGAGCAGTTCTTC.